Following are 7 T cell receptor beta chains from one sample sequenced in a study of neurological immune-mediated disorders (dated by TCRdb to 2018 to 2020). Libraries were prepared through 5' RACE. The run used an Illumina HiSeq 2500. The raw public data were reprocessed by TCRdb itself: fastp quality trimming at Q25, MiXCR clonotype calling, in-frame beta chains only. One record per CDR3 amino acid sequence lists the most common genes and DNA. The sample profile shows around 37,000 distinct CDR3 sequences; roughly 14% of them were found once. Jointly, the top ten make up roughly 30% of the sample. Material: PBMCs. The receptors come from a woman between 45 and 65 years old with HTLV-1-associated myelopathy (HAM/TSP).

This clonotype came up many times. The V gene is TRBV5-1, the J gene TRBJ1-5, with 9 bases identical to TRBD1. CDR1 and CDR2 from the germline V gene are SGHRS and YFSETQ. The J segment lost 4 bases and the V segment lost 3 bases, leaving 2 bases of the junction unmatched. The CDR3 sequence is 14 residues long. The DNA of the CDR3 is TGCGCCAGCAGCTCCGGACAGGGGAATCAGCCCCAGCATTTT. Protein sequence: CASSSGQGNQPQHF.

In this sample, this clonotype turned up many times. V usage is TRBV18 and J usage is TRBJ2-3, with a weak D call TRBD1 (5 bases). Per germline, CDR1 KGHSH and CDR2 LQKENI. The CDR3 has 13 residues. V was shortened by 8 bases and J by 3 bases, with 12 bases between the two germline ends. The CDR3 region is CASQGQGTDTQYF. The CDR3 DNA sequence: TGTGCCAGCCAAGGGCAGGGAACAGATACGCAGTATTTT.

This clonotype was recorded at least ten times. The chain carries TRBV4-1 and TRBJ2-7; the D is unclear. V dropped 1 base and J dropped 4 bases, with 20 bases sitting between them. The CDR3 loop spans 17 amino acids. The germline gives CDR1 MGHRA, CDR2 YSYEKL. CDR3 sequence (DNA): TGCGCCAGCAGCCAAGGGCCAAGGAACGGCCTCCTGTACGAGCAGTACTTC. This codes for CASSQGPRNGLLYEQYF.

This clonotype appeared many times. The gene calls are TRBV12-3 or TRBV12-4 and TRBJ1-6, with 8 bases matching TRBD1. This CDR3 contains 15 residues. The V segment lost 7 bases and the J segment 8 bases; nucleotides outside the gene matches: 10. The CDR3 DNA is TGTGCCAGCACCATACATACAGGGGGTTATTCACCCCTCCACTTT. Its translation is CASTIHTGGYSPLHF.

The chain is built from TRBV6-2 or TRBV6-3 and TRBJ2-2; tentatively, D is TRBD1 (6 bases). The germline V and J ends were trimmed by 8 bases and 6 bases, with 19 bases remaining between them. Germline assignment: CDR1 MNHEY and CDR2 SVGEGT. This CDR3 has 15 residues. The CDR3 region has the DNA TGTGCCAGCGATTTTGGCAGGGGAACATCCGGGGAGCTGTTTTTT. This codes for CASDFGRGTSGELFF.

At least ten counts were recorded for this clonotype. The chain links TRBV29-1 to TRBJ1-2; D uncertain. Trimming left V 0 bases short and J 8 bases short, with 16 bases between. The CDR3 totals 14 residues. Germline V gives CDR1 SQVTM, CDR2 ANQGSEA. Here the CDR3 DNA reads TGCAGCGTTGAAGATCGAGACGTCCCTTCGGGCTACACCTTC. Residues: CSVEDRDVPSGYTF.

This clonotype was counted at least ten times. The CDR3 here is CSARASTSGSYEQYF. CDR3 nucleotide sequence: TGCAGTGCTAGAGCTTCGACTAGCGGTTCCTACGAGCAGTACTTC. The J gene is TRBJ2-7, the V gene TRBV20-1, with TRBD2 matching over 9 bases. CDR1 DFQATT and CDR2 SNEGSKA come from the germline V gene (reference sequence). V was clipped by 1 base and J by 1 base; unmatched bases: 5. The CDR3 is 15 amino acids.